These T cell receptor beta chains were read from a single sample in a study of blood T cell repertoires in COVID-19. The table came from immunoSEQ multiplex PCR; TCRdb's copy has only in-frame clones and leaves some out. The sample contains about 70,000 clones, more than 80% of which appear only once. Material: peripheral blood. Source of these receptors: an elderly woman with active or convalescent COVID-19. Both conserved end residues are part of each CDR3. The order of the fields is J gene, D gene, V gene, clone size, CDR3 protein, CDR3 DNA. The D gene is left open where the match is weak. For some rows the clone size is stated as once, few or many, or as a class when expanded; others skip it.

j_call: TRBJ1-1; d_call: TRBD1; v_call: TRBV11-3; clone_size: -; cdr3_aa: CASSFSGTANTEAFF; cdr3_nt: TGTGCCAGCAGCTTTTCCGGGACAGCGAACACTGAAGCTTTCTTT
j_call: TRBJ2-2; d_call: TRBD2; v_call: TRBV11-3; clone_size: -; cdr3_aa: CASSVVSPGGAGELFF; cdr3_nt: TGTGCCAGCAGCGTTGTTTCACCCGGGGGGGCCGGGGAGCTGTTTTTT
j_call: TRBJ2-7; d_call: TRBD2; v_call: TRBV7-2; clone_size: -; cdr3_aa: CASSPERWGGQYF; cdr3_nt: TGTGCCAGCAGTCCAGAGAGGTGGGGGGGGCAGTACTTC
j_call: TRBJ2-5; d_call: -; v_call: TRBV7-9; clone_size: -; cdr3_aa: CASSYTTETQYF; cdr3_nt: TGTGCCAGCAGTTATACGACGGAGACCCAGTACTTC
j_call: TRBJ1-5; d_call: -; v_call: TRBV7-8; clone_size: -; cdr3_aa: CASSLDTSNQPQHF; cdr3_nt: TGTGCCAGCAGCTTAGACACGAGCAATCAGCCCCAGCATTTT
j_call: TRBJ2-1; d_call: TRBD2; v_call: TRBV28; clone_size: -; cdr3_aa: CATKSGGAYNEQFF; cdr3_nt: TGTGCCACCAAAAGCGGGGGGGCCTACAATGAGCAGTTCTTC
j_call: TRBJ1-2; d_call: -; v_call: TRBV4-3; clone_size: -; cdr3_aa: CASSQDRRAPVSGYTF; cdr3_nt: TGCGCCAGCAGCCAAGATCGGAGGGCACCCGTCTCCGGCTACACCTTC
j_call: TRBJ2-1; d_call: -; v_call: TRBV6-2/TRBV6-3; clone_size: -; cdr3_aa: CASSYSSDNEQFF; cdr3_nt: TGTGCCAGCAGTTACTCGAGCGACAATGAGCAGTTCTTC
j_call: TRBJ1-1; d_call: -; v_call: TRBV9; clone_size: -; cdr3_aa: CASSQAGENTEAFF; cdr3_nt: TGTGCCAGCAGCCAAGCCGGGGAGAACACTGAAGCTTTCTTT
j_call: TRBJ2-2; d_call: TRBD2; v_call: TRBV7-2; clone_size: -; cdr3_aa: CASSLARLAGGPRELFF; cdr3_nt: TGTGCCAGCAGCTTAGCTCGACTAGCGGGGGGGCCGAGGGAGCTGTTTTTT
j_call: TRBJ1-2; d_call: -; v_call: TRBV19; clone_size: -; cdr3_aa: CASSIVRSNYGYTF; cdr3_nt: TGTGCCAGTAGTATAGTCCGTTCTAACTATGGCTACACCTTC
j_call: TRBJ1-4; d_call: -; v_call: TRBV7-2; clone_size: -; cdr3_aa: CASSPDRRGEKLFF; cdr3_nt: TGTGCCAGCAGCCCGGACAGAAGGGGAGAAAAACTGTTTTTT
j_call: TRBJ2-1; d_call: -; v_call: TRBV9; clone_size: -; cdr3_aa: CASSASTAVPEQFF; cdr3_nt: TGTGCCAGCAGCGCATCCACCGCGGTCCCCGAGCAGTTCTTC
j_call: TRBJ2-1; d_call: -; v_call: TRBV12-2; clone_size: once; cdr3_aa: CASRSPLSGGSGEQFF; cdr3_nt: TGTGCAAGTCGCTCCCCCCTTTCGGGGGGGTCCGGAGAGCAGTTCTTC
j_call: TRBJ1-2; d_call: -; v_call: TRBV9; clone_size: -; cdr3_aa: CASSVANRYGYTF; cdr3_nt: TGTGCCAGCAGCGTAGCTAATCGTTATGGCTACACCTTC
j_call: TRBJ2-7; d_call: TRBD1; v_call: TRBV27; clone_size: -; cdr3_aa: CASSDRGYEQYF; cdr3_nt: TGTGCCAGCAGCGACAGGGGTTACGAGCAGTACTTC
j_call: TRBJ2-3; d_call: -; v_call: TRBV24-1; clone_size: -; cdr3_aa: CATSDRRGTDTQYF; cdr3_nt: TGTGCCACCAGTGATCGCAGGGGCACAGATACGCAGTATTTT
j_call: TRBJ2-1; d_call: TRBD1; v_call: TRBV25-1; clone_size: -; cdr3_aa: CASSEWGGQGNEQFF; cdr3_nt: TGTGCCAGCAGTGAATGGGGTGGACAGGGCAATGAGCAGTTCTTC
j_call: TRBJ1-1; d_call: TRBD1; v_call: TRBV7-8; clone_size: -; cdr3_aa: CASSEDRGTEAFF; cdr3_nt: TGTGCCAGCAGCGAAGACAGGGGAACTGAAGCTTTCTTT
j_call: TRBJ1-2; d_call: TRBD1; v_call: TRBV12-3/TRBV12-4; clone_size: -; cdr3_aa: CASSSMGIRGDTF; cdr3_nt: TGTGCCAGCAGTTCCATGGGCATCAGGGGGGACACCTTC
j_call: TRBJ2-1; d_call: -; v_call: TRBV9; clone_size: -; cdr3_aa: CASSVDGREYNEQFF; cdr3_nt: TGTGCCAGCAGCGTAGACGGACGGGAATACAATGAGCAGTTCTTC
j_call: TRBJ1-6; d_call: -; v_call: TRBV30; clone_size: -; cdr3_aa: CAWSQANSPLHF; cdr3_nt: TGTGCCTGGAGTCAGGCCAATTCACCCCTCCACTTT
j_call: TRBJ1-5; d_call: TRBD1; v_call: TRBV19; clone_size: medium-sized; cdr3_aa: CASTMGQGSSRNQPQHF; cdr3_nt: TGTGCCAGTACTATGGGACAGGGGAGCTCTCGCAATCAGCCCCAGCATTTT
j_call: TRBJ1-1; d_call: -; v_call: TRBV28; clone_size: few; cdr3_aa: CASRTGTNTEAFF; cdr3_nt: TGTGCCAGCAGAACAGGCACGAACACTGAAGCTTTCTTT
j_call: TRBJ2-6; d_call: TRBD1; v_call: TRBV6-2/TRBV6-3; clone_size: once; cdr3_aa: CASSYDGTGLRDGANVLTF; cdr3_nt: TGTGCCAGCAGTTACGACGGGACAGGGCTTCGGGATGGGGCCAACGTCCTGACTTTC
j_call: TRBJ2-1; d_call: TRBD2; v_call: TRBV9; clone_size: -; cdr3_aa: CASSVAGGDNEQFF; cdr3_nt: TGTGCCAGCAGCGTAGCGGGGGGAGACAATGAGCAGTTCTTC
j_call: TRBJ2-7; d_call: TRBD2; v_call: TRBV7-2; clone_size: -; cdr3_aa: CASSLRGSWEGEQYF; cdr3_nt: TGTGCCAGCAGCCTAAGGGGTTCCTGGGAGGGCGAGCAGTACTTC
j_call: TRBJ2-7; d_call: -; v_call: TRBV18; clone_size: -; cdr3_aa: CASSPQRSLSYEQYF; cdr3_nt: TGTGCCAGCTCCCCACAGCGGTCATTATCCTACGAGCAGTACTTC
j_call: TRBJ1-2; d_call: -; v_call: TRBV4-3; clone_size: few; cdr3_aa: CASSQEQVLRGYYYGYTF; cdr3_nt: TGCGCCAGCAGCCAAGAACAAGTTCTCAGGGGCTACTACTATGGCTACACCTTC
j_call: TRBJ2-1; d_call: TRBD2; v_call: TRBV11-3; clone_size: -; cdr3_aa: CASSLDGGWRNEQFF; cdr3_nt: TGTGCCAGCAGCTTAGACGGGGGGTGGAGGAATGAGCAGTTCTTC
j_call: TRBJ2-3; d_call: TRBD2; v_call: TRBV7-2; clone_size: few; cdr3_aa: CASSSGLAGDHTQYF; cdr3_nt: TGTGCCAGCAGCTCGGGACTAGCGGGGGATCATACGCAGTATTTT
j_call: TRBJ2-5; d_call: -; v_call: TRBV29-1; clone_size: -; cdr3_aa: CSVPGGGETQYF; cdr3_nt: TGCAGCGTTCCGGGGGGCGGAGAGACCCAGTACTTC
j_call: TRBJ2-3; d_call: -; v_call: TRBV24-1; clone_size: -; cdr3_aa: CATGQNTDTQYF; cdr3_nt: TGTGCCACCGGACAGAACACAGATACGCAGTATTTT
j_call: TRBJ1-1; d_call: -; v_call: TRBV20-1; clone_size: -; cdr3_aa: CSAKGGVEAFF; cdr3_nt: TGCAGTGCAAAGGGGGGGGTGGAAGCTTTCTTT
j_call: TRBJ2-1; d_call: -; v_call: TRBV5-1; clone_size: -; cdr3_aa: CASSLEGVFQSNEQFF; cdr3_nt: TGCGCCAGCAGCTTGGAGGGGGTCTTCCAATCCAATGAGCAGTTCTTC
j_call: TRBJ2-2; d_call: -; v_call: TRBV18; clone_size: -; cdr3_aa: CASSPGLNTGELFF; cdr3_nt: TGTGCCAGCTCACCCGGGTTGAACACCGGGGAGCTGTTTTTT
j_call: TRBJ1-5; d_call: -; v_call: TRBV28; clone_size: -; cdr3_aa: CASITGRAGRGQPQHF; cdr3_nt: TGTGCCAGCATCACGGGTAGGGCAGGGAGGGGTCAGCCCCAGCATTTT
j_call: TRBJ1-5; d_call: -; v_call: TRBV2; clone_size: -; cdr3_aa: CATSRSSNQPQHF; cdr3_nt: TGTGCCACCTCAAGGAGTAGCAATCAGCCCCAGCATTTT
j_call: TRBJ2-1; d_call: -; v_call: TRBV7-3; clone_size: -; cdr3_aa: CASSLKVRFNYNEQFF; cdr3_nt: TGTGCCAGCAGCTTAAAGGTCAGGTTCAACTACAATGAGCAGTTCTTC
j_call: TRBJ1-5; d_call: TRBD1; v_call: TRBV19; clone_size: -; cdr3_aa: CASSFTGEPSNQPQHF; cdr3_nt: TGTGCCAGTAGTTTCACAGGGGAACCCAGCAATCAGCCCCAGCATTTT
j_call: TRBJ2-6; d_call: -; v_call: TRBV6-5; clone_size: -; cdr3_aa: CASSPVGGANVLTF; cdr3_nt: TGTGCCAGCAGCCCCGTCGGTGGGGCCAACGTCCTGACTTTC
j_call: TRBJ2-3; d_call: -; v_call: TRBV7-3; clone_size: -; cdr3_aa: CASSFTRTDTQYF; cdr3_nt: TGTGCCAGCAGCTTCACACGCACAGATACGCAGTATTTT
j_call: TRBJ2-3; d_call: -; v_call: TRBV5-1; clone_size: -; cdr3_aa: CASSLGGRGPLDTQYF; cdr3_nt: TGCGCCAGCAGCTTGGGGGGGCGGGGGCCCCTAGATACGCAGTATTTT
j_call: TRBJ1-2; d_call: -; v_call: TRBV25-1; clone_size: few; cdr3_aa: CASPRGLPGYTF; cdr3_nt: TGTGCCAGCCCTAGGGGGTTGCCTGGCTACACCTTC
j_call: TRBJ1-6; d_call: -; v_call: TRBV2; clone_size: -; cdr3_aa: CASSGSYNSPLHF; cdr3_nt: TGTGCCAGCAGCGGCTCCTATAATTCACCCCTCCACTTT
j_call: TRBJ1-2; d_call: -; v_call: TRBV27; clone_size: -; cdr3_aa: CASSLFGGPNYGYTF; cdr3_nt: TGTGCCAGCAGTTTATTCGGGGGGCCTAACTATGGCTACACCTTC